This T cell receptor beta chain was found in a study of T cells in Graves' hyperthyroidism and ophthalmopathy. This clonotype was seen a handful of times. The antigen is undetermined. Study results and limitations: Stable hyperthyroidism was separated from ophthalmopathy by a model based on 13 V-J features.

Authors of the study amplified TCR beta CDR3 regions from RNA transcripts. Using the HTBI primer set, a first-round RT-PCR was run on the TCR CDR3. Each CDR3 protein is one row after TCRdb ran MiXCR on the multiplex PCR reads. The table has 400,000 to 550,000 distinct CDR3 sequences, roughly an eighth seen once. The germline CDR1 and CDR2 sequences are SGHTA and FQGTGA. This CDR3 spans 16 amino acids. Between the trimmed V and J ends, which lost 5 bases and 6 bases, there was a span of 21 bases. V is TRBV7-3 and J is TRBJ2-3; the D call may be TRBD1 or TRBD2 (5 bases each). The TCR comes from a woman under 30 with Graves' hyperthyroidism. Material: blood. The CDR3 reads CASSPGATSLGDTQYF. The CDR3 DNA reads as TGTGCCAGCAGCCCCGGGGCGACTTCGCTGGGGGATACGCAGTATTTT.